This T cell receptor beta chain was identified in a study of cytomegalovirus exposure and HLA in healthy donors. PCR used 60 Vbeta primers and 13 Jbeta primers. Here immunoSEQ multiplex PCR was the method, and the copy in TCRdb shows in-frame clones only, minus some. The sample lists over 250,000 clones; under 80% were seen once. Points on this clone: A read error may produce the germline difference seen at one junction end.

The CDR3 extends over 10 amino acids. CDR1 is SGHDT and CDR2 is YYEEEE in the germline V gene. The chain links TRBV5-6 to TRBJ1-5; D may be TRBD1 (5 bases). The sequence was collected from a female donor in good health and CMV-seronegative. Specimen: PBMCs. This CDR3 is CASSPDSRNF. The CDR3 DNA sequence: TGTGCCAGCAGCCCTGACAGCCGGAATTTT.